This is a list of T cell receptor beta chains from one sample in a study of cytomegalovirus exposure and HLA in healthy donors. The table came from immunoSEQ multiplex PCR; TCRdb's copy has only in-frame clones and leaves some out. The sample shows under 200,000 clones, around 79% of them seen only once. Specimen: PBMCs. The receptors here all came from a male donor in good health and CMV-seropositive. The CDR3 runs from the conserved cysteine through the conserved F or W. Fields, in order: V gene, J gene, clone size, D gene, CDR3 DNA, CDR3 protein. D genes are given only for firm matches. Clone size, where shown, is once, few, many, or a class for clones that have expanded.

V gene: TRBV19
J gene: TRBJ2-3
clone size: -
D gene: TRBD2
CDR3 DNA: TGTGCCGGTCTTAGCGGGAGGTTAACAGATACGCAGTATTTT
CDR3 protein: CAGLSGRLTDTQYF

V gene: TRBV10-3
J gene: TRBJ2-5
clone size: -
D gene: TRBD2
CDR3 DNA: TGTGCCATCAGTGGCGGGACTAGCGAAGAGACCCAGTACTTC
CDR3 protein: CAISGGTSEETQYF

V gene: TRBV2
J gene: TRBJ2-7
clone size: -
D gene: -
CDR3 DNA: TGTGCCAGCGCCGGACAACTCTACGAGCAGTACTTC
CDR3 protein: CASAGQLYEQYF

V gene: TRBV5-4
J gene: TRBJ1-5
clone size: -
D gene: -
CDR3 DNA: TGTGCCAGCAGCTTCGGGGGAAGCAATCAGCCCCAGCATTTT
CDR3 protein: CASSFGGSNQPQHF

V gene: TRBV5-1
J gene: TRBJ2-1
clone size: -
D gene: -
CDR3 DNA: TGCGCCAGCAGCTTACCACCTTTGGCTGAGCAGTTCTTC
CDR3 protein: CASSLPPLAEQFF

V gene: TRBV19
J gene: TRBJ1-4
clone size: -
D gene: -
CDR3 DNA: TGTGCCAGTAGACGGGACAATCCAAATGAAAAACTGTTTTTT
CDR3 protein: CASRRDNPNEKLFF

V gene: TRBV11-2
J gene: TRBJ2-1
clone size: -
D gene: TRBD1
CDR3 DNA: TGTGCCAGCAGCCCCGGACAGGGGACCTACAATGAGCAGTTCTTC
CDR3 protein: CASSPGQGTYNEQFF

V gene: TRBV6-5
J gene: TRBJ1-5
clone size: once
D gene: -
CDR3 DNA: TGTGCCAGCAGTGAAGCAGGGTTCCAGCCCCAGCATTTT
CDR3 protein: CASSEAGFQPQHF

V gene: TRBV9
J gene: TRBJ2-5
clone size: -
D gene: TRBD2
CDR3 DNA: TGTGCCAGCAGCGTGGGGCTAGCGGGGACCCAAGAGACCCAGTACTTC
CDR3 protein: CASSVGLAGTQETQYF

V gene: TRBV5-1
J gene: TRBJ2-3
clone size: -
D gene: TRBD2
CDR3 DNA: TGCGCCAGCAGCTTGCTGACTAGCGGTTACACAGATACGCAGTATTTT
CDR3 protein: CASSLLTSGYTDTQYF

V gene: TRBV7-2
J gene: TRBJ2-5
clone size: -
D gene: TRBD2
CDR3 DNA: TGTGCCAGCAGCGCGCGACTAGCGGGAGCTGGGGAGCAGTACTTC
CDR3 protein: CASSARLAGAGEQYF

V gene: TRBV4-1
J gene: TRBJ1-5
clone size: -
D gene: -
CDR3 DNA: TGCGCCAGCAGCCAAGAACAGGCCTTTTCCGGCAATCAGCCCCAGCATTTT
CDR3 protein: CASSQEQAFSGNQPQHF

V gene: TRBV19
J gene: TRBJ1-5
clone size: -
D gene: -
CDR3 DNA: TGTGCCAGTAGTCCCTCGGTAAGCAATCAGCCCCAGCATTTT
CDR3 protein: CASSPSVSNQPQHF

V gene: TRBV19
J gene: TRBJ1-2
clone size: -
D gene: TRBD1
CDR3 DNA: TGTGCCAGTAGTGCTCTGACAGGGGACTATGGCTACACCTTC
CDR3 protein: CASSALTGDYGYTF

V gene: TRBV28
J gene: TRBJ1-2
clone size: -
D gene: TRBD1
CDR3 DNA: TGTGCCAGCAGTGAGGACAGGCGTCAGGGCTACACCTTC
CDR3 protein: CASSEDRRQGYTF

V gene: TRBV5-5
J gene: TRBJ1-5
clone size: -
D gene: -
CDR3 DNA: TGTGCCAGCAGCTTGTGGGGCAGCAATCAGCCCCAGCATTTT
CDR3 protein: CASSLWGSNQPQHF

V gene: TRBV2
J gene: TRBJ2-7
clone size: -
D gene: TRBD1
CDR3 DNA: TGTGCCAGCAGTGATCCGGGACAGGGAGGGGGGTACGAGCAGTACTTC
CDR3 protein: CASSDPGQGGGYEQYF

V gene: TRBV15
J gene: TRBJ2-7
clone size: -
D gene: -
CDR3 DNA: TGTGCCACCAGCCAAACAGGGTCCGAGCAGTACTTC
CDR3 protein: CATSQTGSEQYF

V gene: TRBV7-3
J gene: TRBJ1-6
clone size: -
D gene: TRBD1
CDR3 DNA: TGTGCCAGCAGCTTGGGACAGGGGTCACCCCTCCACTTT
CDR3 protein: CASSLGQGSPLHF

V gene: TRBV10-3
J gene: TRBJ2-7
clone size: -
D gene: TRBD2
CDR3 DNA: TGTGCCATCAGGACTAGCTCTTACGAGCAGTACTTC
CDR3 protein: CAIRTSSYEQYF

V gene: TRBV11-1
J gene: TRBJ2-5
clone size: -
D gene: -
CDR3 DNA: TGTGCCAGCAGCCTGCAAGAGACCCAGTACTTC
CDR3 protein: CASSLQETQYF

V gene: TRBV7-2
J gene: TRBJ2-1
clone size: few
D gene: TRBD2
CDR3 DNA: TGTGCCAGCAGCCCACTAGCGCGGACTGGAAATGAGCAGTTCTTC
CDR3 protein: CASSPLARTGNEQFF

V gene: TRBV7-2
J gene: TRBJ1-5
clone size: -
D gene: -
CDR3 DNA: TGTGCCAGCAGCCTGAGGAAGTTGGGCAATCAGCCCCAGCATTTT
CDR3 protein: CASSLRKLGNQPQHF

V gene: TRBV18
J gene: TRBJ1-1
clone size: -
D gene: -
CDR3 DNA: TGTGCCAGCTCACTGACGGGTATGAACACTGAAGCTTTCTTT
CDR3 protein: CASSLTGMNTEAFF

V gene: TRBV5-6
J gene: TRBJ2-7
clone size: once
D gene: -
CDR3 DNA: TGTGCCAGCAGCCGAGCCTACGAGCAGTACTTC
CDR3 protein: CASSRAYEQYF

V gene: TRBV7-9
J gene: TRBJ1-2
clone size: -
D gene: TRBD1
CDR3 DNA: TGTGCCAGCAGCGAGTGGGACAGACTCTATGGCTACACCTTC
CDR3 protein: CASSEWDRLYGYTF

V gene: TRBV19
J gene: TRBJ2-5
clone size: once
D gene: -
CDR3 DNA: TGTGCCAGTAGTGCACGGGGGGCGGAAGAGACCCAGTACTTC
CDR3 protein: CASSARGAEETQYF

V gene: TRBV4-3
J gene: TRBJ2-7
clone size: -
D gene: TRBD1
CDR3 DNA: TGCGCCAGCAGCCAAGGGACAGGAACTTTCTACGAGCAGTACTTC
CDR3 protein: CASSQGTGTFYEQYF

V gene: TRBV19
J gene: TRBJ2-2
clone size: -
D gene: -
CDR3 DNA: TGTGCCAGTAGTATAGATGCATGGGCAGCGAACACCGGGGAGCTGTTTTTT
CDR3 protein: CASSIDAWAANTGELFF

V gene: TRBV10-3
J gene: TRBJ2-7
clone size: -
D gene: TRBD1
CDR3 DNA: TGTGCCATCAGCGCTACAGGGGGCCACGAGCAGTACTTC
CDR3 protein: CAISATGGHEQYF

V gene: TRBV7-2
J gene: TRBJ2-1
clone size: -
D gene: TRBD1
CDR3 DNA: TGTGCCAGCGGAAGGGACAGGGGGCGGAATGAGCAGTTCTTC
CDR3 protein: CASGRDRGRNEQFF

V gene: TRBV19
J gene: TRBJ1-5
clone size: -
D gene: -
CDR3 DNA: TGTGCCAGCCGACAAACCAACCGACAGAGGAATCAGCCCCAGCATTTT
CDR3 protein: CASRQTNRQRNQPQHF

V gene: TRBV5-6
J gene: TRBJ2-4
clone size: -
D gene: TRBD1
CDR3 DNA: TGTGCCAGCAGCTTGGGGAAAGGACAGGCGCTAGCCAAAAACATTCAGTACTTC
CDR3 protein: CASSLGKGQALAKNIQYF

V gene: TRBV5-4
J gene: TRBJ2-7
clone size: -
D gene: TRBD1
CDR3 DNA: TGTGCCAGCAGTTCAGGACAGGAACTAGATCTCTACGAGCAGTACTTC
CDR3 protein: CASSSGQELDLYEQYF

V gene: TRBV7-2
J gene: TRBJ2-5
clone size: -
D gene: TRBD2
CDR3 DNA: TGTGCCAGCAGCCCGGATAGCGGGGGGGCAGAGACCCAGTACTTC
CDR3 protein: CASSPDSGGAETQYF

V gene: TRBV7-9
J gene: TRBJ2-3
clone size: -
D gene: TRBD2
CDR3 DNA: TGTGCCAGCAGCCCCAGACTAGCGAGCACAGATACGCAGTATTTT
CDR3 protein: CASSPRLASTDTQYF

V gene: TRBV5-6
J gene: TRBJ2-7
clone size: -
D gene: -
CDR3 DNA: TGTGCCAGCAGCTTGGAAGGGGTCAGGCACGAGCAGTACTTC
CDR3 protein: CASSLEGVRHEQYF

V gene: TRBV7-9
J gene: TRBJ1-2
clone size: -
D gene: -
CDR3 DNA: TGTGCCAGCACCTCTCAGGCCACGTCCGGCTATGGCTACACCTTC
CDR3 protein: CASTSQATSGYGYTF

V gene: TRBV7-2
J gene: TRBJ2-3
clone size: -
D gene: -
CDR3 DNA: TGTGCCAGCAGACAGGGCACAGATACGCAGTATTTT
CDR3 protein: CASRQGTDTQYF

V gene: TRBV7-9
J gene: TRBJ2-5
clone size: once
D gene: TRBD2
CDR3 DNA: TGTTCCAGCAGCTTAGTCGCGGGGGTAAGAGGAAAGACCCAGTACTTC
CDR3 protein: CSSSLVAGVRGKTQYF

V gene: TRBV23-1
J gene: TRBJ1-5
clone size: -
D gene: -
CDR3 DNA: TGCGCCAGCAGTTTTACACCTCCTTATAGCAATCAGCCCCAGCATTTT
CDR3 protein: CASSFTPPYSNQPQHF

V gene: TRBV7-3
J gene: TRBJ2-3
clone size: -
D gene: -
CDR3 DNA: TGTGCCAGCAGCTTAAGTTTGCAGGGAACGCAGTATTTT
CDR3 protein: CASSLSLQGTQYF